These 30 T cell receptor beta chains came from one sample sequenced in a study of human thymus T cells. Resections that were taken during corrective heart surgery supplied the thymus tissue. Libraries were prepared by immunoSEQ multiplex PCR; TCRdb keeps only in-frame clonotypes and omits some of them. Among some 130,000 clones, around 94% were seen once, and the ten largest hold under 0.025%. Input material: thymus tissue. These receptors were collected from a boy younger than two with a congenital heart defect but otherwise immunologically healthy.

The sample holds one count of this clone. The chain recombines TRBV10-3 with TRBJ2-1; no clear D gene. Germline loops: CDR1 ENHRY, CDR2 SYGVKD. The CDR3 runs 14 residues. V was clipped by 8 bases and J by 1 base, with 12 bases between them. The CDR3 DNA sequence: TGTGCCATCTCGGCCCGGCGGTCCTACAATGAGCAGTTCTTC. The encoded protein is CAISARRSYNEQFF.

The chain employs TRBV5-4 and TRBJ2-1, with a possible D match to TRBD2 (7 bases). The CDR3 sequence is 19 residues long. Germline CDR1 is SGHNT and CDR2 is YYREEE (reference sequence). The V and J ends lost 0 bases and 3 bases respectively, with 22 bases between them. CDR3 DNA: TGTGCCAGCAGCTTGGAGGGGGGGGAGGTTGAGTCTCGCTACAATGAGCAGTTCTTC. Amino acids: CASSLEGGEVESRYNEQFF.

The J gene is TRBJ2-3, the V gene TRBV5-4, with D perhaps TRBD1 or TRBD2 (6 bases each). The germline V gene encodes CDR1 SGHNT and CDR2 YYREEE (reference sequence). The germline V and J ends were trimmed by 4 bases and 4 bases, with 25 bases remaining between them. The CDR3 totals 18 residues. CDR3 loop: CASSRGGPRDFLSDTQYF. CDR3 bases: TGTGCCAGCAGCCGAGGGGGGCCCCGGGACTTCCTTTCAGATACGCAGTATTTT. Filled out from reference TRBV5-4 and TRBJ2-3, the complete variable domain reads ETGVTQSPTHLIKTRGQQVTLRCSSQSGHNTVSWYQQALGQGPQFIFQYYREEENGRGNFPPRFSGLQFPNYSSELNVNALELDDSALYLCASSRGGPRDFLSDTQYFGPGTRLTVL.

J is TRBJ1-1 and V is TRBV4-3; the D gene is possibly TRBD1 (6 bases). CDR1 is LGHNA, CDR2 YSLEER, per germline. The CDR3 is made up of 15 amino acids. V was clipped by 1 base and J by 2 bases, with 11 bases between them. The CDR3 reads CASSQGWTVNTEAFF. DNA for the CDR3: TGCGCCAGCAGCCAAGGGTGGACAGTCAACACTGAAGCTTTCTTT.

The gene calls are TRBV4-3 and TRBJ1-2; no clear D. This CDR3 is built from 20 residues. With 1 base removed from V and 3 bases from J, the gap between germline ends came to 27 bases. CDR1 is LGHNA, CDR2 YSLEER, per germline. As DNA, the CDR3 is TGCGCCAGCAGCCAAGGAAGGTTGTGGGTCCGGGCGACGAATGACTATGGCTACACCTTC. Encoded protein: CASSQGRLWVRATNDYGYTF.

The chain joins TRBV7-8 to TRBJ2-3; tentative D call: TRBD2 (5 bases). With 2 bases removed from V and 3 bases from J, the gap between germline ends came to 9 bases. In germline, CDR1 is SGHVS, CDR2 FQNEAQ. This CDR3 is built from 14 residues. The CDR3 spells CASSLLAPTDTQYF. The CDR3 nucleotides read TGTGCCAGCAGCTTACTAGCACCTACAGATACGCAGTATTTT.

V and J are TRBV7-2 and TRBJ2-2; TRBD2 matches 7 bases. Trimming removed 5 bases from V and 1 base from J; junction bases left unmatched: 7. This CDR3 has 16 residues. Germline CDR1 and CDR2: SGHTA and FQGNSA. CDR3 sequence (DNA): TGTGCCAGCAGCGTCCCGGGACTACTGAACACCGGGGAGCTGTTTTTT. Translation gives CASSVPGLLNTGELFF.

This chain joins TRBV28 and TRBJ1-1; TRBD1 aligns across 12 bases. There are 19 residues in the CDR3. V lost 1 base, J lost 7 bases, and 16 bases stayed unmatched. CDR1 is MDHEN, CDR2 SYDVKM, per germline. CDR3 amino acids: CASSLLGQGAEQEGFEAFF. The CDR3 nucleotides are TGTGCCAGCAGTTTATTGGGACAGGGGGCTGAGCAAGAGGGCTTTGAAGCTTTCTTT.

This chain links TRBV28 with TRBJ2-3, with 16 bases fitting TRBD2. The V gene's germline CDR1 is MDHEN and CDR2 SYDVKM. Trimming cost V 6 bases and J 4 bases; bases outside gene matches: 10. The CDR3 length is 18 residues. The CDR3 nucleotides are TGTGCCAGCAGGTCCGGGACTAGCGGGGGGGCTCAGGCAGATACGCAGTATTTT. Its protein product is CASRSGTSGGAQADTQYF.

The genes are TRBV30 and TRBJ2-2, with 9 bases aligning to TRBD2. J was trimmed by 0 bases and V by 0 bases; bases with no gene match: 11. The length of the CDR3 is 19 residues. Germline CDR1 GTSNPN, CDR2 SVGIG (reference sequence). CDR3 protein: CAWSVSERGEDANTGELFF. The CDR3 DNA reads as TGTGCCTGGAGTGTATCCGAGCGGGGGGAAGACGCGAACACCGGGGAGCTGTTTTTT.

This chain joins TRBV27 and TRBJ1-6; D perhaps matches TRBD1 (6 bases). The V gene's germline CDR1 is MNHEY and CDR2 SMNVEV (reference sequence). V gave up 5 bases and J gave up 7 bases, with 15 bases separating them. This CDR3 is built from 15 residues. The DNA for the CDR3 is TGTGCCAGCAGTCTGGACAGAAAGCACAATTCACCCCTCCACTTT. This encodes CASSLDRKHNSPLHF.

In its sample, this clone was seen once. The chain recombines TRBV12-5 with TRBJ2-1; D possibly corresponds to TRBD2 (7 bases). Germline V lookup: CDR1 LGHNT, CDR2 FRNRAP. V lost 0 bases, J lost 0 bases, and 15 bases lay in between. The CDR3 extends over 18 amino acids. As DNA, the CDR3 is TGTGCTAGTGGTTTGGTAAGGGGGGGGCTTAGCTCCTACAATGAGCAGTTCTTC. This gives the protein CASGLVRGGLSSYNEQFF. The full variable domain, with the rest looked up from reference TRBV12-5 and TRBJ2-1, is DARVTQTPRHKVTEMGQEVTMRCQPILGHNTVFWYRQTMMQGLELLAYFRNRAPLDDSGMPKDRFSAEMPDATLATLKIQPSEPRDSAVYFCASGLVRGGLSSYNEQFFGPGTRLTVL.

This clone has a single count. The chain has TRBV4-2 and TRBJ1-5; D uncertain. From germline, CDR1 is LGHNA and CDR2 YNFKEQ. The CDR3 contains 13 residues. The V end was cut by 0 bases, the J end by 3 bases, with 3 bases between. The CDR3 spells CASSQDNNQPQHF. In nucleotides, the CDR3 is TGTGCCAGCAGCCAAGACAACAATCAGCCCCAGCATTTT.

The J gene is TRBJ2-5, the V gene TRBV6-6; TRBD1 matches at 7 bases. The V and J ends lost 6 bases and 5 bases, in that order; junction bases with no gene match: 6. This CDR3 spans 13 amino acids. CDR1 and CDR2 from the germline V gene are MNHNY and SVGAGI (reference sequence). CDR3 coding DNA: TGTGCCAGCAGCAGGACAGGTCTGGAGACCCAGTACTTC. Its protein product is CASSRTGLETQYF.

The V gene is TRBV16, the J gene TRBJ2-3; D ambiguous. Germline values: CDR1 KGHSY, CDR2 FQNENV. Trimming took 2 bases from V and 6 from J, leaving 9 bases between them. The CDR3 covers 13 residues. This CDR3 is CASSQIRADTQYF. CDR3 sequence (DNA): TGTGCCAGCAGCCAAATCCGGGCGGATACGCAGTATTTT.

This clone appeared once. The V gene is TRBV2, the J gene TRBJ2-5; a possible D gene is TRBD2 (6 bases). The CDR3 consists of 14 residues. Germline CDR1 SNHLY, CDR2 FYNNEI. The V and J ends lost 5 bases and 1 base respectively, with 11 bases between them. Here the CDR3 reads CASSRGTVQETQYF. In DNA form, the CDR3 reads TGTGCCAGCAGTAGAGGGACTGTCCAAGAGACCCAGTACTTC.

This clone was observed once. The V and J genes are TRBV6-5 and TRBJ1-2; D is perhaps TRBD1 (5 bases). Between the trimmed V and J ends, which lost 5 bases and 1 base, there was a span of 11 bases. The CDR3 spans 14 residues. The V gene's germline CDR1 is MNHEY and CDR2 SVGAGI. The CDR3 coding sequence is TGTGCCAGCAGTGCAGGGATTATTAACTATGGCTACACCTTC. It yields the protein CASSAGIINYGYTF.

The count of this clone is one. This sequence joins TRBV5-1 and TRBJ2-2, with TRBD2 as a possible D gene (7 bases). CDR1 is SGHRS, CDR2 YFSETQ, per germline. This CDR3 has 16 residues. V gave up 1 base and J gave up 3 bases, with 13 bases separating them. The CDR3 protein is CASSLIGGGDTGELFF. Here the CDR3 DNA reads TGCGCCAGCAGCTTGATCGGCGGGGGCGACACCGGGGAGCTGTTTTTT.

The V and J genes are TRBV4-3 and TRBJ1-6; 7 nucleotides align to TRBD1. The CDR3 is 19 amino acids. Germline lookup yields CDR1 LGHNA and CDR2 YSLEER. The V and J ends lost 0 bases and 4 bases, in that order; junction bases with no gene match: 12. This CDR3 reads CASSQDQGEGERYNSPLHF. Written as DNA, the CDR3 is TGCGCCAGCAGCCAAGATCAGGGGGAGGGGGAAAGGTATAATTCACCCCTCCACTTT.

This clone came up once. This rearrangement joins TRBV11-3 to TRBJ2-2; D may be TRBD2 (6 bases). The germline V and J ends were trimmed by 6 bases and 3 bases, with 11 bases remaining between them. The CDR3 totals 14 residues. The V gene's germline CDR1 is SGHNT and CDR2 YENEEA. This CDR3 reads CASREGTYTGELFF. As DNA, the CDR3 is TGTGCCAGCAGAGAAGGGACTTACACCGGGGAGCTGTTTTTT.

With regard to this clone: A read error may produce the germline difference seen at one junction end. The CDR3 sequence: CASGPGPKTGELFF. CDR3 bases: TGCGCCAGCGGTCCGGGACCGAAGACCGGGGAGCTGTTTTTT. The chain couples TRBV10-1 to TRBJ2-2, with D perhaps being TRBD1 or TRBD2 (5 bases each). CDR1 WNHNN and CDR2 SYGVQD come from the germline V gene (reference sequence). The CDR3 length is 14 residues.

The rearrangement uses TRBV14 and TRBJ1-1; D ambiguous. Germline V CDR1 and CDR2: SGHDN, FVKESK. With 3 bases removed from V and 7 bases from J, the gap between germline ends came to 12 bases. There are 13 residues in the CDR3. The CDR3 nucleotides read TGTGCCAGCAGCCACCGAGGGTCGGGTGAAGCTTTCTTT. Translation: CASSHRGSGEAFF.

V usage is TRBV5-4 and J usage is TRBJ1-4, with D tentatively TRBD1 (5 bases). V was clipped by 2 bases and J by 7 bases, with 15 bases between them. The CDR3 covers 15 residues. CDR1 and CDR2 from the germline V gene are SGHNT and YYREEE (reference sequence). The CDR3 DNA is TGTGCCAGCAGCTTCTGGACACCCGAGGGTGAAAAACTGTTTTTT. It encodes CASSFWTPEGEKLFF.

The chain joins TRBV9 to TRBJ2-1, with unresolved D. Between the trimmed V and J ends, which lost 0 bases and 3 bases, there was a span of 7 bases. Germline assignment: CDR1 SGDLS and CDR2 YYNGEE. The CDR3 is 14 amino acids. The DNA of the CDR3 is TGTGCCAGCAGCGTAGTGGGTCGCTACAATGAGCAGTTCTTC. Its translation: CASSVVGRYNEQFF.

The V and J genes are TRBV6-5 and TRBJ2-7; 7 bases are shared with TRBD1. This CDR3 has 14 amino acids. J lost 5 bases, V lost 7 bases, and 11 bases had no gene match. Germline CDR1 is MNHEY and CDR2 is SVGAGI. The CDR3 here is CASIEDRDPHEQYF. The CDR3, as DNA: TGTGCCAGCATTGAAGACAGGGACCCCCACGAGCAGTACTTC.

The V call is TRBV19, the J call TRBJ2-2; D unclear. The length of the CDR3 is 12 residues. V was shortened by 5 bases and J by 5 bases, with 6 bases between the two germline ends. The germline CDR1 and CDR2 sequences are LNHDA and SQIVND (reference sequence). DNA of the CDR3: TGTGCCAGTAGTTATGGAACCGGGGAGCTGTTTTTT. Its translation is CASSYGTGELFF.

J is TRBJ2-7 and V is TRBV2; a possible D gene is TRBD1 (6 bases). Per germline, CDR1 SNHLY and CDR2 FYNNEI. V lost 5 bases, J lost 0 bases, and 20 bases lay in between. The CDR3 length is 17 residues. CDR3 region: CASSFIQGIRPSYEQYF. DNA for the CDR3: TGTGCCAGCAGTTTTATACAGGGAATCAGACCCTCCTACGAGCAGTACTTC.

The chain joins TRBV28 to TRBJ1-3, with TRBD1 matching 8 bases. CDR1 MDHEN and CDR2 SYDVKM come from the germline V gene. V lost 3 bases to trimming and J lost 2 bases; unmatched junction nucleotides: 3. The CDR3 has 15 amino acids. This CDR3 is CASSFGQGTGNTIYF. The CDR3 region has the DNA TGTGCCAGCAGTTTCGGACAGGGAACTGGAAACACCATATATTTT.

The rearrangement links TRBV6-6 to TRBJ2-5, with 9 bases that match TRBD2. The junction had 9 bases not matched to a gene; V was cut back by 6 bases and J by 4 bases. The germline CDR1 and CDR2 sequences are MNHNY and SVGAGI (reference sequence). CDR3 length equals 15 residues. DNA of the CDR3: TGTGCCAGCAGAGAAAGAGCGGGGGGTGGAGAGACCCAGTACTTC. It encodes CASRERAGGGETQYF.

The count of this clone is one. This rearrangement joins TRBV6-5 to TRBJ1-1; the match to TRBD1 covers 8 bases. The CDR3 extends over 16 amino acids. The junction had 8 bases not matched to a gene; V was cut back by 2 bases and J by 3 bases. Germline V gene data show CDR1 as MNHEY and CDR2 as SVGAGI. CDR3 nucleotide sequence: TGTGCCAGCAGTTACGGGGACAGGACTGGGTACACTGAAGCTTTCTTT. As protein: CASSYGDRTGYTEAFF.